These 27 T cell receptor beta chains share one sample of origin, sequenced in a study of response to subunit inactivated influenza vaccine. TCRdb redid the calling of the RT-PCR reads with MiXCR, one entry per CDR3 protein. The data hold around 520,000 distinct CDR3 sequences, with about 25% observed a single time. The sample here was CD4+ T cells sorted from PBMCs, taken more than 4 days after vaccination. Source of these receptors: a man aged 50-59 years who received an inactivated influenza vaccine.

The CDR3 here is CSVDAGFTDTQYF. DNA of the CDR3: TGCAGCGTTGATGCAGGGTTCACAGATACGCAGTATTTT. This chain joins TRBV29-1 and TRBJ2-3; possibly TRBD1 for D (5 bases). CDR3 length equals 13 residues. Germline CDR1 is SQVTM and CDR2 is ANQGSEA. V lost 3 bases to trimming and J lost 2 bases, with 9 bases between them.

The chain recombines TRBV9 with TRBJ2-7, with D unresolved. Germline CDR1 reads SGDLS; CDR2 reads YYNGEE. V was pared by 0 bases and J by 5 bases, with 9 bases between. This CDR3 is 13 amino acids long. CDR3 amino acids: CASSVGPFDEQYF. The DNA for the CDR3 is TGTGCCAGCAGCGTAGGTCCCTTCGACGAGCAGTACTTC.

V is TRBV7-2 and J is TRBJ1-1; possibly TRBD1 for D (5 bases). Trimming removed 3 bases at V and 0 bases at J, with 14 bases between. The germline V gene has CDR1 SGHTA and CDR2 FQGNSA. The CDR3 has 16 amino acids. This CDR3 reads CASSFHPRAVNTEAFF. As DNA, the CDR3 is TGTGCCAGCAGCTTCCATCCCAGGGCCGTGAACACTGAAGCTTTCTTT.

The chain uses TRBV10-3 and TRBJ2-4; D may be TRBD2 (6 bases). Germline V gene sequence: CDR1 ENHRY, CDR2 SYGVKD. The CDR3 runs to 17 residues. V was pared by 2 bases and J by 0 bases, with 14 bases between. DNA of the CDR3: TGTGCCATCAGTGAGACGACCGGGGGTCTAGCCAAAAACATTCAGTACTTC. It codes for CAISETTGGLAKNIQYF.

V usage is TRBV4-2 and J usage is TRBJ1-1; D remains ambiguous. The CDR3 is 15 amino acids. With 0 bases removed from V and 2 bases from J, the gap between germline ends came to 10 bases. Germline V CDR1 and CDR2: LGHNA, YNFKEQ. The CDR3 coding sequence is TGTGCCAGCAGCCAAGATAGCGGACCCAACACTGAAGCTTTCTTT. Protein sequence: CASSQDSGPNTEAFF.

This clonotype was detected only a few times. The J gene is TRBJ1-1, the V gene TRBV10-3; D is uncertain. This CDR3 is built from 14 residues. V was trimmed by 2 bases and J by 3 bases, leaving 10 bases between them. Germline loops: CDR1 ENHRY, CDR2 SYGVKD. The CDR3 is CAISEVASDTEAFF. For the CDR3, the DNA is TGTGCCATCAGTGAGGTAGCAAGTGACACTGAAGCTTTCTTT.

This clonotype was seen a few times. V is TRBV6-2 or TRBV6-3 and J is TRBJ2-7; no reliable D call. The CDR3 has 14 amino acids. Germline V lookup: CDR1 MNHEY, CDR2 SVGEGT. With 5 bases removed from V and 1 base from J, the gap between germline ends came to 12 bases. As DNA, the CDR3 is TGTGCCAGCAGTATTAACCGGAAGTCCTACGAGCAGTACTTC. Translated, it gives CASSINRKSYEQYF.

The rearrangement joins TRBV5-1 to TRBJ2-1; 8 bases fit TRBD1. This CDR3 comprises 14 residues. V was pared by 3 bases and J by 6 bases, with 5 bases of the junction left unmatched. From germline, CDR1 is SGHRS and CDR2 YFSETQ. The CDR3 bases are TGCGCCAGCAGCTGGAACACAGGGGGCAATGAGCAGTTCTTC. It yields the protein CASSWNTGGNEQFF.

In this sample, this clonotype turned up a few times. CDR3 bases: TGCAGTGCTACAACACGACAGGGTTACACTGAAGCTTTCTTT. Protein sequence: CSATTRQGYTEAFF. The chain carries TRBV20-1 and TRBJ1-1; 7 bases are a match to TRBD1. V lost 4 bases and J lost 3; bases outside the gene matches: 8. Germline V gene sequence: CDR1 DFQATT, CDR2 SNEGSKA (reference sequence). The length of the CDR3 is 14 residues.

The sample holds a few counts of this clonotype. This sequence joins TRBV5-4 and TRBJ2-1; TRBD2 matches at 7 bases. The CDR3 contains 16 residues. J gave up 10 bases and V 3 bases, and 16 bases lay outside the gene matches. CDR1 is SGHNT and CDR2 is YYREEE in the germline V gene (reference sequence). The DNA for the CDR3 is TGTGCCAGCAGCTCAACCTCGGGGGGTACCCATCGGGAGCAGTTCTTC. It codes for CASSSTSGGTHREQFF.

This sequence joins TRBV5-6 and TRBJ2-1, with D unresolved. Per the germline V gene, CDR1 is SGHDT and CDR2 is YYEEEE. V was trimmed by 1 base and J by 0 bases, leaving 8 bases between them. CDR3 length: 15 residues. The CDR3 loop is CASSLKQTSYNEQFF. The CDR3 DNA is TGTGCCAGCAGCTTGAAACAGACCTCCTACAATGAGCAGTTCTTC.

A single count supports this clonotype. The V and J genes are TRBV20-1 and TRBJ2-5; 8 nucleotides match TRBD1. V lost 1 base, J lost 0 bases, and 4 bases stayed unmatched. The CDR3 is made up of 15 amino acids. Germline V gene data show CDR1 as DFQATT and CDR2 as SNEGSKA (reference sequence). CDR3 protein: CSARAGGWYQETQYF. In DNA, the CDR3 is TGCAGTGCTAGAGCAGGGGGCTGGTACCAAGAGACCCAGTACTTC.

The chain carries TRBV12-3 or TRBV12-4 and TRBJ1-1; D call uncertain. This CDR3 contains 14 residues. V was clipped by 3 bases and J by 4 bases, with 12 bases between them. Here the CDR3 DNA reads TGTGCCAGCAGTTTGATGGAGGGAGGCACTGAAGCTTTCTTT. Translated, it gives CASSLMEGGTEAFF.

This clonotype was seen repeatedly, ten times or more. V gene TRBV12-3 or TRBV12-4 combines with J gene TRBJ2-2; D is unclear. V gave up 6 bases and J gave up 6 bases, with 5 bases separating them. The CDR3 length is 11 residues. CDR3 residues: CASSPPGELFF. CDR3 DNA: TGTGCCAGCAGCCCCCCCGGGGAGCTGTTTTTT.

There are a few counts of this clonotype. The V and J genes are TRBV20-1 and TRBJ1-2; D remains unclear. The germline V gene encodes CDR1 DFQATT and CDR2 SNEGSKA (reference sequence). This CDR3 contains 13 residues. Trimming took off 0 bases at V and 8 bases at J, with 13 bases between the two ends. This CDR3 reads CSARDDVAGGYTF. CDR3 bases: TGCAGTGCTAGAGATGATGTGGCCGGAGGCTACACCTTC.

The rearrangement links TRBV14 to TRBJ1-1; D ambiguous. Trimming pared 4 bases from V and 6 bases from J, leaving 18 bases between. Germline-derived CDR1 and CDR2 are SGHDN and FVKESK. The CDR3 consists of 15 residues. CDR3 DNA: TGTGCCAGCAGCCGCTACGTGGGGTCGGCGGCTGAAGCTTTCTTT. Its translation is CASSRYVGSAAEAFF.

A few counts support this clonotype. The V gene is TRBV12-3 or TRBV12-4, the J gene TRBJ2-1, with 11 nucleotides matching TRBD2. V was pared by 3 bases and J by 10 bases, with 8 bases of the junction left unmatched. CDR3 size: 15 residues. The chain's CDR3 is CASSFSSGGSGEQFF. CDR3 bases: TGTGCCAGCAGTTTCTCTAGCGGGGGGTCCGGGGAGCAGTTCTTC.

This chain connects TRBV12-3 or TRBV12-4 to TRBJ1-2; 10 bases are shared with TRBD1. V dropped 6 bases and J dropped 5; count of bases not matched to a gene: 9. The CDR3 has 15 amino acids. The CDR3 DNA follows: TGTGCCAGCAGATTGGGACAGGGGAGTTATTATGGCTACACCTTC. Translation: CASRLGQGSYYGYTF.

This clonotype was picked up one time. The chain employs TRBV5-1 and TRBJ2-1; 8 bases align to TRBD1. Losses at the gene ends were 0 bases for V and 0 bases for J; bases not matched to a gene: 8. The CDR3 length is 18 residues. Germline V gene sequence: CDR1 SGHRS, CDR2 YFSETQ. CDR3 DNA: TGCGCCAGCAGCTTGGCAGGGGGCGGAATGAGCTCCTACAATGAGCAGTTCTTC. Translated: CASSLAGGGMSSYNEQFF. The full variable domain, in which reference TRBV5-1 and TRBJ2-1 provide the parts outside the CDR3, is KAGVTQTPRYLIKTRGQQVTLSCSPISGHRSVSWYQQTPGQGLQFLFEYFSETQRNKGNFPGRFSGRQFSNSRSEMNVSTLELGDSALYLCASSLAGGGMSSYNEQFFGPGTRLTVL.

The J gene is TRBJ1-5, the V gene TRBV9; D is perhaps TRBD1 (6 bases). The CDR3 runs to 15 residues. Between the trimmed V and J ends, which lost 3 bases and 1 base, there was a span of 11 bases. Germline lookup yields CDR1 SGDLS and CDR2 YYNGEE. The CDR3 sequence: CASSEQGLSNQPQHF. In nucleotides, the CDR3 is TGTGCCAGCAGCGAACAGGGTTTAAGCAATCAGCCCCAGCATTTT.

This clonotype was detected many times. Here the CDR3 DNA reads TGCAGTGCTAGAGATGCCGGACCAACAGGGGATGAGCAGTTCTTC. It encodes CSARDAGPTGDEQFF. The chain joins TRBV20-1 to TRBJ2-1, with 7 bases aligning to TRBD1. The CDR3 totals 15 residues. Germline trimming cut 0 bases from V and 8 bases from J; bases unmatched to any gene: 10. From germline, CDR1 is DFQATT and CDR2 SNEGSKA (reference sequence).

This clonotype was counted between two and nine times. The chain links TRBV5-1 to TRBJ1-2; 8 bases match TRBD1. With V trimmed by 4 bases and J by 5 bases, 4 bases remained unmatched. Germline V gives CDR1 SGHRS, CDR2 YFSETQ. The CDR3 is made up of 13 amino acids. The CDR3 sequence is CASSGGQVYGYTF. In nucleotides, the CDR3 is TGCGCCAGCAGCGGGGGACAGGTATATGGCTACACCTTC.

The gene calls are TRBV20-1 and TRBJ2-1; 11 nucleotides line up with TRBD2. The V segment lost 1 base and the J segment 5 bases; nucleotides outside the gene matches: 7. The CDR3 extends over 16 amino acids. Germline V gene data show CDR1 as DFQATT and CDR2 as SNEGSKA (reference sequence). This chain's CDR3 is CSARGMTSGTHNEQFF. Written as DNA, the CDR3 is TGCAGTGCTAGAGGAATGACTAGCGGGACTCACAATGAGCAGTTCTTC.

This clonotype was seen a handful of times. The rearrangement joins TRBV11-2 to TRBJ1-6; TRBD1 matches 10 bases. From germline, CDR1 is SGHAT and CDR2 FQNNGV. With 3 bases clipped from V and 6 bases from J, the junction kept 2 bases outside the gene matches. The CDR3 contains 15 residues. The CDR3 coding sequence is TGTGCCAGCAGCTTTGGGACAGGGGCTAATTCACCCCTCCACTTT. This sequence encodes CASSFGTGANSPLHF.

V gene TRBV25-1 combines with J gene TRBJ1-5; D uncertain. Looked up from germline, CDR1 is MGHDK and CDR2 is SYGVNS. The CDR3 is 14 residues long. Trimming pared 8 bases from V and 3 bases from J, leaving 14 bases between. This CDR3 reads CASQESGINQPQHF. The CDR3 DNA sequence: TGTGCCAGCCAAGAATCGGGGATCAATCAGCCCCAGCATTTT. Combining the CDR3 with reference TRBV25-1 and TRBJ1-5 gives the whole variable domain EADIYQTPRYLVIGTGKKITLECSQTMGHDKMYWYQQDPGMELHLIHYSYGVNSTEKGDLSSESTVSRIRTEHFPLTLESARPSHTSQYLCASQESGINQPQHFGDGTRLSIL.

The chain uses TRBV6-2 or TRBV6-3 and TRBJ2-5; D may correspond to TRBD1 or TRBD2 (5 bases each). Per germline, CDR1 MNHEY and CDR2 SVGEGT. This CDR3 has 14 amino acids. V was trimmed by 3 bases and J by 4 bases, leaving 12 bases between them. CDR3 region: CASSYGGQGETQYF. CDR3 coding DNA: TGTGCCAGCAGTTATGGAGGACAAGGAGAGACCCAGTACTTC.

In regard to this clonotype: A read error is possible here, since a much larger clone lies one base away. The chain employs TRBV5-1 and TRBJ2-1, with 8 bases identical to TRBD1. The length of the CDR3 is 15 residues. Per the germline V gene, CDR1 is SGHRS and CDR2 is YFSETQ. The CDR3 DNA is TGCGCCAGCAGCTTGGAACAGGGGGGAAACAATGAGGAGTTCTTC. It encodes CASSLEQGGNNEEFF. Full variable domain (remainder filled in from reference TRBV5-1 and TRBJ2-1): KAGVTQTPRYLIKTRGQQVTLSCSPISGHRSVSWYQQTPGQGLQFLFEYFSETQRNKGNFPGRFSGRQFSNSRSEMNVSTLELGDSALYLCASSLEQGGNNEEFFGPGTRLTVL.